The 8 T cell receptor beta chains in this list originate from one sample, sequenced in a study of blood T cell repertoires in COVID-19. The method was immunoSEQ multiplex PCR; TCRdb's version includes in-frame clones alone and lacks a portion of them. The sample has almost 200,000 clones; roughly nine tenths are singletons. Material for sequencing was peripheral blood. Receptors originate from a woman aged 65 to 85 with acute or convalescent COVID-19.

The chain joins TRBV3-1 (or the pseudogene TRBV3-2) to TRBJ1-2, with 8 bases identical to TRBD1. The junction had 5 bases not matched to a gene; V was cut back by 8 bases and J by 0 bases. The V gene's germline CDR1 is LGHDT and CDR2 YNNKEL (reference sequence). CDR3 size: 14 residues. For the CDR3, the DNA is TGTGCCAGCTTGGACAGGGCATCTAACTATGGCTACACCTTC. Protein sequence: CASLDRASNYGYTF.

This rearrangement joins TRBV19 to TRBJ2-3; 7 bases are a match to TRBD1. CDR3 length equals 16 residues. Unmatched junction bases numbered 9, after V lost 6 bases and J lost 0 bases. Germline V gives CDR1 LNHDA, CDR2 SQIVND (reference sequence). The CDR3 protein is CASSLPRGGSTDTQYF. DNA of the CDR3: TGTGCCAGTAGCCTCCCGAGAGGGGGCAGCACAGATACGCAGTATTTT.

The J gene is TRBJ1-3, the V gene TRBV6-5; D gene uncertain. The V end was cut by 3 bases, the J end by 4 bases, with 10 bases between. The CDR3 is made up of 14 amino acids. The germline gives CDR1 MNHEY, CDR2 SVGAGI. The CDR3 DNA reads TGTGCCAGCAGTTATCGGGGAGACGGAAACACCATATATTTT. Residues: CASSYRGDGNTIYF.

This chain uses TRBV3-1 (or the pseudogene TRBV3-2) with TRBJ2-2; perhaps TRBD1 as D (5 bases). This CDR3 contains 13 residues. CDR1 is LGHDT, CDR2 YNNKEL, per germline (reference sequence). Trimming removed 4 bases from V and 3 bases from J, with 6 bases in between. The CDR3 here is CASSLGDTGELFF. The DNA for the CDR3 is TGTGCCAGCAGCCTAGGGGACACCGGGGAGCTGTTTTTT.

This clone was observed a handful of times. V is TRBV12-3 or TRBV12-4 and J is TRBJ2-7, with a weak D call TRBD1 (5 bases). This CDR3 region has 13 residues. The V and J ends lost 6 bases and 2 bases respectively, with 11 bases between them. The CDR3 region has the DNA TGTGCCAGCAGCCTGACAGTAACCTACGAGCAGTACTTC. Protein: CASSLTVTYEQYF.

V and J are TRBV18 and TRBJ1-2; 7 nucleotides match TRBD1. CDR3 size: 16 residues. Germline V gives CDR1 KGHSH, CDR2 LQKENI. Germline trimming cut 1 base from V and 2 bases from J; bases unmatched to any gene: 7. CDR3 in amino acids: CASSPLDPQGNYGYTF. The CDR3 nucleotides are TGTGCCAGCTCACCACTGGACCCACAGGGGAACTATGGCTACACCTTC.

This sequence joins TRBV5-4 and TRBJ2-1; 8 bases fit TRBD2. The V gene end was trimmed by 4 bases and the J gene end by 0 bases; junction bases not matched to a gene: 6. The CDR3 length is 16 residues. The V gene's germline CDR1 is SGHNT and CDR2 YYREEE (reference sequence). The CDR3 DNA is TGTGCCAGCAGCCTAGGCGGGGGGAGCTCCTACAATGAGCAGTTCTTC. It specifies CASSLGGGSSYNEQFF.

The chain recombines TRBV4-3 with TRBJ1-4, with a tentative D call TRBD1 (5 bases). The CDR3 sequence is 17 residues long. Germline V gives CDR1 LGHNA, CDR2 YSLEER. Trimming cost V 0 bases and J 7 bases, with 18 bases left between them. The CDR3 sequence is CASSQDPRVRLGEKLFF. In DNA form, the CDR3 reads TGCGCCAGCAGCCAAGATCCCAGGGTTCGGTTAGGTGAAAAACTGTTTTTT.